What follows are 20 T cell receptor beta chains derived from one specimen sequenced in a study of T cells after yellow fever vaccination. TCRdb re-derived calls from the 5' RACE reads in MiXCR, one entry per CDR3 protein. Of about 120,000 distinct CDR3 sequences listed, 7% to 8.5% are singletons. The starting material was CD8+ T cells sorted from PBMCs, obtained 45 days after the yellow fever booster vaccination. These receptors came from a young man who received the YFV17D yellow fever vaccine.

This clonotype showed up many times. This chain connects TRBV9 to TRBJ1-5; TRBD1 matches 8 bases. The CDR3 contains 15 residues. V was pared by 2 bases and J by 7 bases, with 8 bases of the junction left unmatched. CDR1 is SGDLS and CDR2 is YYNGEE in the germline V gene. The CDR3 spells CASSVAGGVGQPQHF. CDR3 nucleotide sequence: TGTGCCAGCAGCGTCGCAGGGGGCGTGGGCCAGCCCCAGCATTTT.

This clonotype was counted many times. In nucleotides, the CDR3 is TGTGCCAGCAGTGACGAGCACAGGGCGAACACCGGGGAGCTGTTTTTT. It yields the protein CASSDEHRANTGELFF. This chain joins TRBV6-1 and TRBJ2-2; D is perhaps TRBD1 (6 bases). From germline, CDR1 is MNHNS and CDR2 SASEGT. V was clipped by 3 bases and J by 0 bases, with 11 bases between them. The CDR3 has 16 residues.

This clonotype was seen at least ten times. V is TRBV7-9 and J is TRBJ2-1; D ambiguous. V shed 10 bases and J shed 7 bases, with 11 bases lying between them. The CDR3 runs 11 residues. Germline assignment: CDR1 SEHNR and CDR2 FQNEAQ (reference sequence). This CDR3 is CATRLLNEQFF. In DNA, the CDR3 is TGTGCCACCCGACTCCTAAATGAGCAGTTCTTC.

This clonotype appeared many times. The CDR3 nucleotides are TGTGCCAGCAGTTTCCCAGGGCTGCGGGCTTTCTTT. Its protein is CASSFPGLRAFF. The V and J genes are TRBV27 and TRBJ1-1; D is perhaps TRBD1 (5 bases). The V end lost 3 bases, the J end lost 11 bases, and 13 bases lay between the germline ends. CDR1 and CDR2 from the germline V gene are MNHEY and SMNVEV (reference sequence). The CDR3 has 12 amino acids.

This clonotype showed up many times. The chain carries TRBV20-1 and TRBJ1-5; D is possibly TRBD1 (5 bases). V was clipped by 5 bases and J by 6 bases, with 8 bases between them. The CDR3 loop spans 11 amino acids. CDR1 is DFQATT and CDR2 is SNEGSKA in the germline V gene (reference sequence). The CDR3 DNA is TGCAGTGCTTCCCAGGGTCAGCCCCAGCATTTT. Its translation is CSASQGQPQHF.

The CDR3 DNA follows: TGTGCCAGCAGCCAAGATCCGACGGGAATGTACCAAGAGACCCAGTACTTC. Protein product: CASSQDPTGMYQETQYF. The chain has TRBV4-2 and TRBJ2-5; D possibly corresponds to TRBD2 (5 bases). The CDR3 is 17 residues long. Germline CDR1 reads LGHNA; CDR2 reads YNFKEQ. V was shortened by 0 bases and J by 0 bases, with 14 bases between the two germline ends.

The rearrangement uses TRBV28 and TRBJ2-2, with no clear D. Germline V gives CDR1 MDHEN, CDR2 SYDVKM. The ends were cut back, 10 bases at V and 0 bases at J, with 12 bases in the middle. The CDR3 covers 14 residues. CDR3 in DNA: TGTGCCATTCAACCTCAACCGAACACCGGGGAGCTGTTTTTT. It yields the protein CAIQPQPNTGELFF.

The chain couples TRBV6-1 to TRBJ2-5, with TRBD2 matching over 7 bases. The CDR3 runs to 15 residues. The V gene's germline CDR1 is MNHNS and CDR2 SASEGT. J gave up 1 base and V 6 bases, and 8 bases lay outside the gene matches. CDR3 loop: CASRRSSGGQETQYF. CDR3 DNA: TGTGCCAGCAGACGTTCATCGGGGGGCCAAGAGACCCAGTACTTC.

This clonotype has a count of ten or more. V and J are TRBV7-9 and TRBJ2-7, with a possible D match to TRBD2 (5 bases). CDR1 is SEHNR and CDR2 is FQNEAQ in the germline V gene (reference sequence). This CDR3 region has 17 residues. V was pared by 5 bases and J by 2 bases, with 22 bases between. As DNA, the CDR3 is TGTGCCAGCAGCGGAGACGGGATCCATACAGAGGCCTACGAGCAGTACTTC. This codes for CASSGDGIHTEAYEQYF.

This clonotype was detected many times. The chain's CDR3 is CASSASGSGTDTQYF. The CDR3 DNA reads TGTGCCAGCAGCGCTAGCGGGAGCGGGACAGATACGCAGTATTTT. This chain joins TRBV21-1 and TRBJ2-3; the table gives TRBD2 as D, unverified against the DNA. TRBV21-1 constitutes a pseudogene. This CDR3 spans 15 amino acids.

This clonotype was recorded many times. This chain links TRBV5-1 with TRBJ2-2; 8 nucleotides agree with TRBD1. V shed 8 bases and J 1 base; nucleotides not matched to a gene: 4. The CDR3 contains 14 residues. CDR1 SGHRS and CDR2 YFSETQ come from the germline V gene. The CDR3 here is CASAGTGNTGELFF. The CDR3 region has the DNA TGCGCCAGTGCCGGGACAGGGAACACCGGGGAGCTGTTTTTT.

The table lists this clonotype with many counts. CDR3 loop: CASSLAYQTGTYEQYF. In DNA form, the CDR3 reads TGCGCCAGCAGCTTGGCCTACCAGACAGGAACCTACGAGCAGTACTTC. This chain joins TRBV5-1 and TRBJ2-7, with TRBD1 as a possible D gene (6 bases). The germline V gene encodes CDR1 SGHRS and CDR2 YFSETQ. The CDR3 contains 16 residues. Trimming removed 0 bases at V and 2 bases at J, with 15 bases between.

This clonotype has more than one count but fewer than ten. The rearrangement links TRBV28 to TRBJ1-5; D is undetermined. CDR1 MDHEN and CDR2 SYDVKM come from the germline V gene. The CDR3 sequence is 16 residues long. Trimming shortened V by 7 bases and J by 2 bases, and 18 bases separated the two germline ends. The CDR3 DNA is TGTGCCAGCAAAGAAGCCGGCCGGGATGGCAATCAGCCCCAGCATTTT. Translation gives CASKEAGRDGNQPQHF.

This clonotype was observed at least ten times. CDR3 amino acids: CASRKARFGDEKLFF. The CDR3 DNA is TGTGCCAGCAGAAAGGCTAGGTTCGGTGACGAAAAACTGTTTTTT. This rearrangement joins TRBV7-9 to TRBJ1-4; D not resolved. Trimming shortened V by 6 bases and J by 8 bases, and 19 bases separated the two germline ends. Germline V gene lookup returns CDR1 SEHNR and CDR2 FQNEAQ (reference sequence). The CDR3 contains 15 residues.

This clonotype was picked up many times. The chain links TRBV12-3 or TRBV12-4 to TRBJ2-3, with D maybe TRBD2 (5 bases). The CDR3 runs to 14 residues. With 7 bases removed from V and 3 bases from J, the gap between germline ends came to 14 bases. The CDR3 DNA reads TGTGCCAGCACCTCCCGAGCGGAAACAGATACGCAGTATTTT. It codes for CASTSRAETDTQYF.

This clonotype showed up many times. CDR3 residues: CSADREDNYGYTF. The CDR3, as DNA: TGCAGTGCCGACAGGGAGGATAACTATGGCTACACCTTC. The rearrangement joins TRBV20-1 to TRBJ1-2, with TRBD1 matching over 7 bases. CDR1 is DFQATT, CDR2 SNEGSKA, per germline (reference sequence). The V and J ends lost 6 bases and 1 base, in that order; junction bases with no gene match: 5. CDR3 length: 13 amino acids.

The sample holds many counts of this clonotype. This chain links TRBV6-5 with TRBJ2-1; 14 positions agree with TRBD2. The CDR3 extends over 17 amino acids. V lost 4 bases, J lost 0 bases, and 2 bases stayed unmatched. The germline V gene has CDR1 MNHEY and CDR2 SVGAGI. The CDR3 bases are TGTGCCAGCAGTTCGGGACTAGCGGGAGCCTCCTACAATGAGCAGTTCTTC. It is translated as CASSSGLAGASYNEQFF.

This clonotype was observed many times. V gene TRBV7-2 combines with J gene TRBJ2-1, with no clear D. The V and J ends lost 6 bases and 8 bases respectively, with 14 bases between them. This CDR3 contains 13 residues. The germline V gene has CDR1 SGHTA and CDR2 FQGNSA. The CDR3 sequence is CASRSPPSDEQFF. CDR3 nucleotides: TGTGCCAGCAGATCACCTCCGTCCGATGAGCAGTTCTTC.

Ten or more counts support this clonotype. This rearrangement joins TRBV21-1 to TRBJ2-7; the tabulated D call, TRBD2, remains unverified against the DNA. TRBV21-1 is flagged as a pseudogene. The CDR3 contains 18 residues. The CDR3 loop reads CASSKKSPERESGYEQYF. CDR3 DNA sequence: TGTGCCAGCAGCAAAAAGAGCCCCGAGCGGGAGTCAGGTTACGAGCAGTACTTC.

This chain connects TRBV11-2 to TRBJ2-5; either TRBD1 or TRBD2 may fit D (5 bases each). The V and J ends lost 2 bases and 5 bases respectively, with 12 bases between them. The germline V gene has CDR1 SGHAT and CDR2 FQNNGV. This CDR3 has 14 residues. CDR3 in amino acids: CASSLRGVWETQYF. The CDR3 region has the DNA TGTGCCAGCAGCTTAAGAGGGGTGTGGGAGACCCAGTACTTC.